This TCR beta chain was sequenced during a study of CD8+CD57+ T cells in acquired aplastic anemia. Study as a whole: About 3 ug was the average amount of DNA from sorted CD4+ and CD8+ cells. Broader study findings: Under 35 was the count of CD8+ CDR3 sequences that patients shared with controls.

Unmatched junction bases numbered 2, after V lost 1 base and J lost 1 base. This CDR3 region has 16 residues. CDR1 is SNHLY and CDR2 is FYNNEI in the germline V gene. Flow cytometry had shown expanded CD8+CD57+ cells in the patients chosen for sequencing. Genomic DNA, serving as template, underwent TCR beta VDJ and CDR3 profiling. TCRdb reanalysed the reads using MiXCR and keeps one entry per CDR3 protein. The sample has a few hundred thousand distinct CDR3 sequences; less than 35% are singletons. This clonotype came up many times. Its antigen is unknown. The sequenced sample was sorted CD4+, CD8+, or CD8+CD57+ T cells (not recorded which) from PBMCs. The V gene is TRBV2, the J gene TRBJ2-5; 11 nucleotides line up with TRBD2. This clonotype was obtained from a human donor with aplastic anemia. CDR3 sequence (DNA): TGTGCCAGCAGTGAAGAGGGACTAGCGGTCCAAGAGACCCAGTACTTC. Its translation is CASSEEGLAVQETQYF. The variable domain in full, with the rest retrieved from reference TRBV2 and TRBJ2-5, is EPEVTQTPSHQVTQMGQEVILRCVPISNHLYFYWYRQILGQKVEFLVSFYNNEISEKSEIFDDQFSVERPDGSNFTLKIRSTKLEDSAMYFCASSEEGLAVQETQYFGPGTRLLVL.